The next 28 T cell receptor beta chains were all read from a single sample in a study of T cells in Graves' hyperthyroidism and ophthalmopathy. What was amplified from RNA transcripts were TCR beta CDR3 regions. The HTBI primer set drove a first-round RT-PCR of the TCR CDR3. TCRdb called the multiplex PCR reads again in MiXCR, with one record for every CDR3 protein. The table lists a few hundred thousand distinct CDR3 sequences, around 46% of them singletons. The sequencing input was peripheral blood or thyroid tissue (not recorded which). The receptor set was obtained from a woman aged 18-35 years with Graves' hyperthyroidism.

This clonotype was recorded at least ten times. This chain uses TRBV3-1 with TRBJ2-2, with 11 bases lining up with TRBD2. Germline V CDR1 and CDR2: LGHDT, YNNKEL (reference sequence). The CDR3 consists of 15 residues. V shed 4 bases and J 7 bases; nucleotides not matched to a gene: 5. The CDR3 loop is CASSRLAGGGGELFF. CDR3 bases: TGTGCCAGCAGCCGTCTAGCGGGAGGAGGCGGGGAGCTGTTTTTT.

This chain uses TRBV6-2 or TRBV6-3 with TRBJ2-5; 7 bases are shared with TRBD1. The CDR3 extends over 14 amino acids. V trimming: 5 bases; J trimming: 9 bases; junction bases outside the gene matches: 12. Germline-derived CDR1 and CDR2 are MNHEY and SVGEGT. The CDR3 here is CASSRQGLGQPQYF. The DNA of the CDR3 is TGTGCCAGCAGTAGACAGGGTCTCGGCCAGCCCCAGTACTTC.

This clonotype was detected ten times or more. CDR3 sequence: CASSITGLKQETQYF. As DNA, the CDR3 is TGTGCCAGCAGCATAACCGGACTGAAGCAAGAGACCCAGTACTTC. The chain links TRBV7-6 to TRBJ2-5, with D perhaps TRBD2 (5 bases). V was pared by 5 bases and J by 2 bases, with 15 bases between. The CDR3 runs 15 residues. CDR1 and CDR2 (germline): SGHVS, FNYEAQ. The entire variable domain, with the rest obtained from reference TRBV7-6 and TRBJ2-5, is as follows: GAGVSQSPRYKVTKRGQDVALRCDPISGHVSLYWYRQALGQGPEFLTYFNYEAQQDKSGLPNDRFSAERPEGSISTLTIQRTEQRDSAMYRCASSITGLKQETQYFGPGTRLLVL.

This clonotype has at least ten counts. The chain links TRBV7-2 to TRBJ2-5; 11 bases align to TRBD2. V lost 2 bases, J lost 5 bases, and 13 bases stayed unmatched. Germline CDR1 is SGHTA and CDR2 is FQGNSA. The CDR3 runs 18 residues. The CDR3 nucleotides are TGTGCCAGCAGCTTATTCCCAAGGGGTAGCGGGAGGGTGGAGACCCAGTACTTC. Protein sequence: CASSLFPRGSGRVETQYF.

This clonotype was detected many times. The chain employs TRBV7-8 and TRBJ2-7; 7 bases agree with TRBD1. V lost 0 bases and J lost 3; bases outside the gene matches: 5. The CDR3 totals 15 residues. The germline gives CDR1 SGHVS, CDR2 FQNEAQ. The CDR3 protein is CASSLAGTDLYEQYF. In DNA, the CDR3 is TGTGCCAGCAGCTTAGCAGGGACAGATCTCTACGAGCAGTACTTC.

On this clonotype itself: A much larger clone sits a single nucleotide away, making a read error possible. The chain is built from TRBV6-5 and TRBJ1-2; D uncertain. Per germline, CDR1 MNHEY and CDR2 SVGAGI. The CDR3 loop spans 13 amino acids. The CDR3 DNA reads TGTGCCAGCAGTTTACGGTCGGGCTCTGGCCACACCTTC. Amino acids: CASSLRSGSGHTF.

This clonotype was counted at least ten times. The chain recombines TRBV6-4 with TRBJ1-1; D remains ambiguous. V dropped 3 bases and J dropped 0 bases, with 5 bases sitting between them. CDR3 size: 13 residues. CDR1 and CDR2 (germline): MRHNA, SNTAGT. The CDR3 is CASSDFLNTEAFF. As DNA, the CDR3 is TGTGCCAGCAGTGATTTTCTGAACACTGAAGCTTTCTTT.

The chain is built from TRBV29-1 and TRBJ1-5; 9 positions agree with TRBD1. The CDR3 covers 12 residues. The germline V gene has CDR1 SQVTM and CDR2 ANQGSEA. V lost 7 bases to trimming and J lost 7 bases; unmatched junction nucleotides: 5. The CDR3 spells CSGRQGVQPQHF. In nucleotides, the CDR3 is TGCAGCGGACGACAGGGGGTGCAGCCCCAGCATTTT.

The sample holds many counts of this clonotype. The chain uses TRBV20-1 and TRBJ1-1, with D unclear. V was cut by 2 bases and J by 4 bases, with 11 bases left in between. The CDR3 is 13 amino acids. CDR1 is DFQATT and CDR2 is SNEGSKA in the germline V gene (reference sequence). DNA of the CDR3: TGCAGTGCTAGATATACTATAGGCACTGAAGCTTTCTTT. Protein sequence: CSARYTIGTEAFF.

This clonotype was seen only a few times. Written as DNA, the CDR3 is TGCGCCAGCAGCTTGGGGACAGATCCCCAAGAGACCCAGTACTTC. This encodes CASSLGTDPQETQYF. The V call is TRBV5-1, the J call TRBJ2-5; weak D call: TRBD1 (6 bases). From germline, CDR1 is SGHRS and CDR2 YFSETQ. V lost 0 bases to trimming and J lost 1 base, with 10 bases between them. The CDR3 consists of 15 residues.

The chain combines TRBV6-5 with TRBJ1-5; possibly TRBD1 for D (5 bases). CDR1 and CDR2 (germline): MNHEY, SVGAGI. V gave up 6 bases and J gave up 14 bases, with 20 bases separating them. The CDR3 loop spans 13 amino acids. The CDR3 DNA reads TGTGCCAGCAGGCCGGGACTAGGTAGAGATGAGCATTTT. Its translation is CASRPGLGRDEHF.

For this clonotype: A much larger clone lies one base from this, so it may be a read error. The V gene is TRBV11-2, the J gene TRBJ2-1; 11 nucleotides line up with TRBD2. V lost 4 bases and J lost 10; bases outside the gene matches: 18. CDR3 size: 18 residues. Germline lookup yields CDR1 SGHAT and CDR2 FQNNGV. The chain's CDR3 is CASSSLPASGRILYEQFF. CDR3 DNA: TGTGCCAGCAGCTCCCTACCCGCTAGCGGGAGGATACTATACGAGCAGTTCTTC.

The chain uses TRBV5-8 and TRBJ2-2; 9 nucleotides match TRBD2. Germline lookup yields CDR1 SGHTS and CDR2 YDEGEE. The ends lost 4 bases at V and 1 base at J; junction bases unmatched: 5. The CDR3 covers 16 residues. The CDR3 loop is CASSPGTSKNTGELFF. In nucleotides, the CDR3 is TGTGCCAGCAGCCCGGGGACTAGCAAGAACACCGGGGAGCTGTTTTTT.

This clonotype was observed a single time. At one end, the junction sequence differs from germline, possibly due to a read error. The J gene is TRBJ2-5, the V gene TRBV2; D is uncertain. CDR3 size: 10 residues. Germline V gives CDR1 SNHLY, CDR2 FYNNEI. CDR3 in DNA: TGTGCCAGCAGTGAGAGCCACCGGGACTTC. Protein sequence: CASSESHRDF.

The rearrangement uses TRBV7-9 and TRBJ1-1; D perhaps matches TRBD1 (5 bases). Germline V gene lookup returns CDR1 SEHNR and CDR2 FQNEAQ (reference sequence). Deletions cut 5 bases from V and 3 bases from J, with 25 bases between. The CDR3 runs to 18 residues. CDR3 protein: CASSPTGLAGDGYTEAFF. The CDR3 coding sequence is TGTGCCAGCAGCCCAACGGGACTAGCGGGGGACGGATACACTGAAGCTTTCTTT.

The sample holds many counts of this clonotype. The chain links TRBV6-5 to TRBJ1-2; the match to TRBD1 covers 9 bases. Germline loops: CDR1 MNHEY, CDR2 SVGAGI. J lost 4 bases, V lost 5 bases, and 14 bases had no gene match. This CDR3 has 17 residues. CDR3 nucleotide sequence: TGTGCCAGCAGTCGAGAGACAGGGGGATCGGCGGCCTATGGCTACACCTTC. It yields the protein CASSRETGGSAAYGYTF.

About this clonotype itself: At one end the junction does not follow the germline gene, possibly because of a read error. The rearrangement uses TRBV5-1 and TRBJ2-7; 7 bases fit TRBD2. This CDR3 has 14 amino acids. Per the germline V gene, CDR1 is SGHRS and CDR2 is YFSETQ. The CDR3 loop reads CASGLRGGPYEQYF. CDR3 DNA sequence: TGCGCCAGCGGCTTGCGCGGGGGACCCTACGAGCAGTACTTC.

This clonotype was counted between two and nine times. The V gene is TRBV4-1, the J gene TRBJ2-7; 7 positions agree with TRBD1. CDR1 and CDR2 from the germline V gene are MGHRA and YSYEKL. The CDR3 runs to 16 residues. The junction had 13 bases not matched to a gene; V was cut back by 8 bases and J by 0 bases. The CDR3 protein is CASSTRTGQNSYEQYF. In DNA, the CDR3 is TGCGCCAGCTCTACCCGGACAGGTCAGAACTCCTACGAGCAGTACTTC.

This clonotype has a count of ten or more. The chain is built from TRBV10-3 and TRBJ2-7; the D gene is possibly TRBD2 (6 bases). The V and J ends lost 3 bases and 5 bases respectively, with 14 bases between them. Per germline, CDR1 ENHRY and CDR2 SYGVKD. This CDR3 has 14 residues. The CDR3 nucleotides read TGTGCCATCAGTGATTATGGAGGGCCTAACGAGCAGTACTTC. It encodes CAISDYGGPNEQYF.

This clonotype was recorded many times. This chain connects TRBV6-5 to TRBJ1-2; no clear D. The CDR3 is 12 residues long. V lost 4 bases to trimming and J lost 8 bases, with 11 bases between them. Germline V CDR1 and CDR2: MNHEY, SVGAGI. This CDR3 is CASSSPLEGYTF. Written as DNA, the CDR3 is TGTGCCAGCAGTTCACCGTTGGAGGGCTACACCTTC.

The chain couples TRBV29-1 to TRBJ2-7; maybe TRBD1 (5 bases). The length of the CDR3 is 12 residues. Trimming shortened V by 8 bases and J by 3 bases, and 14 bases separated the two germline ends. Per the germline V gene, CDR1 is SQVTM and CDR2 is ANQGSEA. CDR3 amino acids: CSSGQGRYEQYF. The CDR3 coding sequence is TGCAGCTCAGGGCAGGGTCGCTACGAGCAGTACTTC.

The V and J genes are TRBV2 and TRBJ2-7, with 8 bases that match TRBD1. Judging by the DNA end, TRBJ2-1 fits better; the J call may be wrong. Germline V gene sequence: CDR1 SNHLY, CDR2 FYNNEI. The CDR3 is made up of 17 amino acids. The CDR3 DNA follows: TGTGCCAGCAGCTGGACAGGGATCCAGCGTTTCGACAATGAGCAGTTCTTC. Translating it yields CASSWTGIQRFDNEQFF.

The rearrangement joins TRBV2 to TRBJ2-2; 15 nucleotides agree with TRBD2. Trimming at V came to 6 bases and at J to 5 bases, leaving 4 bases not matched to a gene. There are 16 residues in the CDR3. CDR1 is SNHLY, CDR2 FYNNEI, per germline. The CDR3 bases are TGTGCCAGCAGGCCGGGACTAGCGGGAGGTACCGGGGAGCTGTTTTTT. This sequence encodes CASRPGLAGGTGELFF. Supplemented by reference TRBV2 and TRBJ2-2, the full variable domain reads EPEVTQTPSHQVTQMGQEVILRCVPISNHLYFYWYRQILGQKVEFLVSFYNNEISEKSEIFDDQFSVERPDGSNFTLKIRSTKLEDSAMYFCASRPGLAGGTGELFFGEGSRLTVL.

As concerns this clonotype: A read error may explain this, as a much larger clone is one base away. This chain uses TRBV14 with TRBJ2-7; the match to TRBD2 covers 11 bases. Germline V gene data show CDR1 as SGHDN and CDR2 as FVKESK. Losses at the gene ends were 5 bases for V and 7 bases for J; bases not matched to a gene: 13. The CDR3 is 16 residues long. The CDR3 coding sequence is TGTGCCAGCAGCGAGACTAGCGGGGCCACTTACAATGAGCAGTACTTC. As protein: CASSETSGATYNEQYF.

The table lists this clonotype with many counts. V gene TRBV29-1 combines with J gene TRBJ2-5; 8 bases map to TRBD1. The CDR3 length is 17 residues. With V trimmed by 4 bases and J by 2 bases, 15 bases remained unmatched. CDR1 and CDR2 from the germline V gene are SQVTM and ANQGSEA. In nucleotides, the CDR3 is TGCAGCGTTGCTATGGCAGGGGGCTTTAGGAGGCAAGAGACCCAGTACTTC. Protein product: CSVAMAGGFRRQETQYF.

The chain employs TRBV2 and TRBJ1-2; 12 bases are shared with TRBD1. CDR3 size: 15 residues. Trimming at V came to 5 bases and at J to 6 bases, leaving 7 bases not matched to a gene. CDR1 SNHLY and CDR2 FYNNEI come from the germline V gene. The CDR3 region has the DNA TGTGCCAGCAGTAAACAGGGACAGGGGGCCGATGGCTACACCTTC. It translates to CASSKQGQGADGYTF.

This chain links TRBV25-1 with TRBJ1-6; no clear D. CDR3 length equals 15 residues. Trimming removed 2 bases at V and 10 bases at J, with 15 bases between. Looked up from germline, CDR1 is MGHDK and CDR2 is SYGVNS. Written as DNA, the CDR3 is TGTGCCAGCAGTGAACACCGCCAATCCGACTCACCCCTCCACTTT. Its protein is CASSEHRQSDSPLHF.

This clonotype was seen only a few times. Germline is not matched at one junction end, which may reflect a read error. The CDR3 protein is CSVEDRNTEAF. The CDR3 bases are TGCAGCGTTGAGGACAGGAACACTGAAGCTTTC. This chain connects TRBV29-1 to TRBJ2-6, with 7 bases identical to TRBD1. This CDR3 region has 11 residues. Per the germline V gene, CDR1 is SQVTM and CDR2 is ANQGSEA.